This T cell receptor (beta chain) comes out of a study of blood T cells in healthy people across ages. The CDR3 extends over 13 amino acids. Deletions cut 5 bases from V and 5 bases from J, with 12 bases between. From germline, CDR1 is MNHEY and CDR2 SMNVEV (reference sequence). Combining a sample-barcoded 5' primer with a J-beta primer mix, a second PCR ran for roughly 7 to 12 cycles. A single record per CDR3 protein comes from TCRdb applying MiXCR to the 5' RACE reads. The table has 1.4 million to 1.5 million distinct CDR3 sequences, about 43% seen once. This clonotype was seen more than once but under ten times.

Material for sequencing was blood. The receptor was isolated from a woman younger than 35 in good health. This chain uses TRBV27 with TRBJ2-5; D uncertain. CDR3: CASSRTGSETQYF. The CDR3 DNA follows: TGTGCCAGCAGTCGGACCGGCTCGGAGACCCAGTACTTC.